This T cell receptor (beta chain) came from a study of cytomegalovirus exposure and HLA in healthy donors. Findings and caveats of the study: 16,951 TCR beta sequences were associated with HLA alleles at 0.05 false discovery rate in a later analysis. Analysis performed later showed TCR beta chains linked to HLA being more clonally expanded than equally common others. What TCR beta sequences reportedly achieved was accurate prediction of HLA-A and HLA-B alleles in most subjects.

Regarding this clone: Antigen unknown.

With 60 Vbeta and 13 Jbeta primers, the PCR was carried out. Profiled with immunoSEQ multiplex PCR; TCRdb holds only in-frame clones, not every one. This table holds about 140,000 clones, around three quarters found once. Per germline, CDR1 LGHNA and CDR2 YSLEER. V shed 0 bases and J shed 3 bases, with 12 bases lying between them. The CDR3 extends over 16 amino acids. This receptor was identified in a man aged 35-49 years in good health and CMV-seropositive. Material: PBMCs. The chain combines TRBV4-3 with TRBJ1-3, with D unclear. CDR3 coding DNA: TGCGCCAGCAGCCAAGATAAGGCGGGTAGTGGAAACACCATATATTTT. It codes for CASSQDKAGSGNTIYF.